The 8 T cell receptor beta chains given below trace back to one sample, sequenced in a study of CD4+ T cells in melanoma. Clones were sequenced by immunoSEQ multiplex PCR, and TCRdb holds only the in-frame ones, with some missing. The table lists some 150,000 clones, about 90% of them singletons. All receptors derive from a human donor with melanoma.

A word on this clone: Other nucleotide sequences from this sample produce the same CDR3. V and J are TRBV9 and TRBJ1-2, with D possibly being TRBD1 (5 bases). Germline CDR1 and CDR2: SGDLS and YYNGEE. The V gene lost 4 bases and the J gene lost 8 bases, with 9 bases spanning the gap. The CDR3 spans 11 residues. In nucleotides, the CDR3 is TGTGCCAGCAGCCTGCGGGGCGGCTACACCTTC. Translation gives CASSLRGGYTF.

CDR3 region: CASGTDPPKNIQYF. For the CDR3, the DNA is TGTGCCAGCGGGACAGACCCTCCCAAAAACATTCAGTACTTC. The chain recombines TRBV2 with TRBJ2-4, with 7 bases identical to TRBD1. J lost 2 bases, V lost 8 bases, and 6 bases had no gene match. The CDR3 covers 14 residues. Looked up from germline, CDR1 is SNHLY and CDR2 is FYNNEI. Combining the CDR3 with reference TRBV2 and TRBJ2-4 gives the whole variable domain EPEVTQTPSHQVTQMGQEVILRCVPISNHLYFYWYRQILGQKVEFLVSFYNNEISEKSEIFDDQFSVERPDGSNFTLKIRSTKLEDSAMYFCASGTDPPKNIQYFGAGTRLSVL.

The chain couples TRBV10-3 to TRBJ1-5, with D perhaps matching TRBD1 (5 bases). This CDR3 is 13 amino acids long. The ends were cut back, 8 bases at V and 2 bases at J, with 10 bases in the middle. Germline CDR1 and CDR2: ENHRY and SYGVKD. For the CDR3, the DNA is TGTGCCATCTCCAGGGATCGCAATCAGCCCCAGCATTTT. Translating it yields CAISRDRNQPQHF.

The CDR3 loop is CASHRGGTGELFF. CDR3 nucleotide sequence: TGTGCCAGTCATCGGGGGGGCACCGGGGAGCTGTTTTTT. The V gene is TRBV6-5, the J gene TRBJ2-2, with TRBD2 matching over 8 bases. Losses at the gene ends were 9 bases for V and 4 bases for J; bases not matched to a gene: 4. This CDR3 region has 13 residues. Germline V gene lookup returns CDR1 MNHEY and CDR2 SVGAGI.

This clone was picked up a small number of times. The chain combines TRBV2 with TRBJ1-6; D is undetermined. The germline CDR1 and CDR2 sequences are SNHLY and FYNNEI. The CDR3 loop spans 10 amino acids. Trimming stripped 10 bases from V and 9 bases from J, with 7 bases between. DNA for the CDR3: TGTGCCACACGCCCTTCACCCCTCCACTTT. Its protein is CATRPSPLHF. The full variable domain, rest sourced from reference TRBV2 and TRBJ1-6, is EPEVTQTPSHQVTQMGQEVILRCVPISNHLYFYWYRQILGQKVEFLVSFYNNEISEKSEIFDDQFSVERPDGSNFTLKIRSTKLEDSAMYFCATRPSPLHFGNGTRLTVT.

The CDR3, as DNA: TGTGCCAGCAGCTTAGGGCGCAGGGGGCGTCAGTACACTGAAGCTTTCTTT. The encoded protein is CASSLGRRGRQYTEAFF. The chain has TRBV11-2 and TRBJ1-1; TRBD1 aligns across 8 bases. This CDR3 is 17 amino acids long. With 1 base clipped from V and 3 bases from J, the junction kept 10 bases outside the gene matches. Looked up from germline, CDR1 is SGHAT and CDR2 is FQNNGV. Together with reference TRBV11-2 and TRBJ1-1, the CDR3 gives the full variable domain: EAGVAQSPRYKIIEKRQSVAFWCNPISGHATLYWYQQILGQGPKLLIQFQNNGVVDDSQLPKDRFSAERLKGVDSTLKIQPAKLEDSAVYLCASSLGRRGRQYTEAFFGQGTRLTVV.

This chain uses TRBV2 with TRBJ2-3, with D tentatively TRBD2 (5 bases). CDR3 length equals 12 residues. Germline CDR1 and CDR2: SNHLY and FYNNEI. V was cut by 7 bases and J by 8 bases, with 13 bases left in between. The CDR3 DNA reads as TGTGCCAGCACGCCCGGGGTCGGTACGCAGTATTTT. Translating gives CASTPGVGTQYF.

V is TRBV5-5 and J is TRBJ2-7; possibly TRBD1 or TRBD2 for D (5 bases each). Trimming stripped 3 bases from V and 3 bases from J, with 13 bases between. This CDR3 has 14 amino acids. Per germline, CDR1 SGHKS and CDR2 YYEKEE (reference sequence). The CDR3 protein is CASSWAGTDYEQYF. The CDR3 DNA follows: TGTGCCAGCAGCTGGGCCGGGACGGACTACGAGCAGTACTTC.